This TCR beta chain is from a study of identical twins. Notes on the study in general: A lower insertion count was a feature of abundant cord blood beta clonotypes, with no such feature in memory repertoires.

The germline CDR1 and CDR2 sequences are DFQATT and SNEGSKA (reference sequence). The CDR3 covers 15 residues. V was clipped by 6 bases and J by 6 bases; unmatched bases: 13. This clonotype was counted at least ten times. Its antigen is unknown. Unique molecular identifiers were present on cDNA, and template switching added a universal primer site. From the 5' RACE reads, TCRdb called clonotypes with MiXCR, one entry per CDR3 protein. The sample has 200,000 to 250,000 distinct CDR3 sequences, 7.5% seen once. These same data were also listed under a study on yellow fever vaccine responses in identical twins.

V usage is TRBV20-1 and J usage is TRBJ2-1; 8 nucleotides align to TRBD1. The sequencing input was CD8+ T cells sorted from blood. This sequence originates from a woman aged 18 to 35 in good health. CDR3 in DNA: TGCAGTGCCCCTCGAATGGACAGGGAGGTCAATGAGCAGTTCTTC. Its protein is CSAPRMDREVNEQFF.